Presented here are 24 T cell receptor beta chains from one specimen sequenced in a study of blood T cell repertoires in COVID-19. Repertoires were generated with immunoSEQ multiplex PCR, while TCRdb's copy carries only in-frame clones and drops some. The data show more than 200,000 clones, 85% to 90% seen once. Source material: PBMCs or T cells enriched from blood (not recorded which). The receptors shown here come from a middle-aged man who had recovered from COVID-19.

The chain is built from TRBV19 and TRBJ1-2; 10 bases line up with TRBD1. The V segment lost 4 bases and the J segment 6 bases; nucleotides outside the gene matches: 11. Germline CDR1 reads LNHDA; CDR2 reads SQIVND (reference sequence). The CDR3 runs 16 residues. This CDR3 reads CASSNWGQGPYDGYTF. CDR3 nucleotides: TGTGCCAGTAGTAATTGGGGACAGGGGCCTTACGATGGCTACACCTTC.

This clone appeared a few times. V gene TRBV5-1 combines with J gene TRBJ1-1; TRBD1 matches 8 bases. Trimming cost V 4 bases and J 8 bases; bases outside gene matches: 10. Germline V CDR1 and CDR2: SGHRS, YFSETQ. CDR3 length: 14 residues. Here the CDR3 DNA reads TGCGCCAGCAGCCAGGACAACCGGGACAGGGAAGCTTTCTTT. Its protein is CASSQDNRDREAFF.

This clone was counted a single time. The CDR3 reads CASSLWDRENTEAFF. The CDR3 DNA sequence: TGTGCCAGCAGCTTGTGGGACAGGGAGAACACTGAAGCTTTCTTT. The chain has TRBV5-5 and TRBJ1-1; 9 bases align to TRBD1. V was clipped by 1 base and J by 1 base; unmatched bases: 2. CDR3 length: 15 amino acids. Germline assignment: CDR1 SGHKS and CDR2 YYEKEE (reference sequence).

The rearrangement links TRBV18 to TRBJ2-3; maybe TRBD1 (6 bases). Trimming removed 3 bases from V and 5 bases from J, with 15 bases in between. Germline-derived CDR1 and CDR2 are KGHSH and LQKENI. CDR3 length: 15 residues. The CDR3 DNA sequence: TGTGCCAGCTCACCCCTCAGGGGTGGCGAAGATACGCAGTATTTT. Amino acid sequence: CASSPLRGGEDTQYF.

The gene calls are TRBV6-2 or TRBV6-3 and TRBJ2-5; 7 bases match TRBD2. Losses at the gene ends were 2 bases for V and 2 bases for J; bases not matched to a gene: 11. The CDR3 loop spans 17 amino acids. Germline CDR1 is MNHEY and CDR2 is SVGEGT. The CDR3 sequence is CASSYEGRGGVQETQYF. CDR3 nucleotide sequence: TGTGCCAGCAGTTACGAGGGTCGCGGGGGAGTTCAAGAGACCCAGTACTTC.

The chain recombines TRBV20-1 with TRBJ2-5, with 9 bases that match TRBD1. V was clipped by 3 bases and J by 4 bases; unmatched bases: 12. The CDR3 spans 16 residues. Germline V CDR1 and CDR2: DFQATT, SNEGSKA (reference sequence). The DNA for the CDR3 is TGCAGTGCTAGTTTGACACCGGGACAGGGCTTAGAGACCCAGTACTTC. Translated: CSASLTPGQGLETQYF.

The DNA of the CDR3 is TGTGCCAGTAGTATAGATCTGGCTTTTGAGGGCACCGGGGAGCTGTTTTTT. Its protein is CASSIDLAFEGTGELFF. V usage is TRBV19 and J usage is TRBJ2-2; possibly TRBD2 for D (5 bases). This CDR3 is 17 amino acids long. Germline V CDR1 and CDR2: LNHDA, SQIVND (reference sequence). V dropped 0 bases and J dropped 4 bases, with 15 bases sitting between them.

The chain couples TRBV7-9 to TRBJ2-5; no clear D. Germline lookup yields CDR1 SEHNR and CDR2 FQNEAQ (reference sequence). The CDR3 runs 14 residues. Trimming took off 1 base at V and 1 base at J, with 7 bases between the two ends. The CDR3 bases are TGTGCCAGCAGCTTAGACTTTCTCCAAGAGACCCAGTACTTC. It codes for CASSLDFLQETQYF.

This clone was seen more than once but under ten times. The rearrangement joins TRBV9 to TRBJ2-5, with a possible D match to TRBD1 (6 bases). CDR1 SGDLS and CDR2 YYNGEE come from the germline V gene. V lost 4 bases to trimming and J lost 2 bases, with 9 bases between them. The CDR3 loop spans 13 amino acids. In DNA form, the CDR3 reads TGTGCCAGCAGCCCCGGGACACAAGAGACCCAGTACTTC. It specifies CASSPGTQETQYF.

The V and J genes are TRBV3-1 (or the pseudogene TRBV3-2) and TRBJ1-5; possibly TRBD1 for D (6 bases). The V end was cut by 4 bases, the J end by 3 bases, with 13 bases between. The CDR3 loop spans 15 amino acids. In germline, CDR1 is LGHDT, CDR2 YNNKEL (reference sequence). CDR3 region: CASSRSDSYNQPQHF. DNA for the CDR3: TGTGCCAGCAGCCGCTCGGACAGTTACAATCAGCCCCAGCATTTT.

This clone was counted a single time. This sequence joins TRBV6-5 and TRBJ1-3; TRBD1 is a possible D gene (5 bases). The CDR3 covers 14 residues. Germline CDR1 is MNHEY and CDR2 is SVGAGI. The V end lost 6 bases, the J end lost 0 bases, and 9 bases lay between the germline ends. The CDR3 here is CASSQGSSGNTIYF. In DNA, the CDR3 is TGTGCCAGCAGCCAGGGTAGCTCTGGAAACACCATATATTTT.

The chain recombines TRBV2 with TRBJ2-3, with D tentatively TRBD1 (5 bases). Trimming stripped 6 bases from V and 5 bases from J, with 15 bases between. CDR1 SNHLY and CDR2 FYNNEI come from the germline V gene. The CDR3 sequence is 14 residues long. The CDR3 loop reads CASRGVGPRDTQYF. The CDR3, as DNA: TGTGCCAGCAGGGGCGTGGGGCCGCGAGATACGCAGTATTTT.

The chain carries TRBV5-8 and TRBJ1-6; 7 bases map to TRBD1. The germline CDR1 and CDR2 sequences are SGHTS and YDEGEE. Trimming removed 4 bases from V and 8 bases from J; junction bases left unmatched: 12. There are 16 residues in the CDR3. Here the CDR3 reads CASSPPGQLSYSPLHF. The CDR3, as DNA: TGTGCCAGCAGCCCCCCGGGACAGCTCAGTTATTCACCCCTCCACTTT.

This clone was found once. V usage is TRBV27 and J usage is TRBJ2-1; 7 nucleotides align to TRBD2. Germline V lookup: CDR1 MNHEY, CDR2 SMNVEV (reference sequence). There are 15 residues in the CDR3. V shed 6 bases and J 0 bases; nucleotides not matched to a gene: 5. CDR3 region: CASSVERGSYNEQFF. CDR3 nucleotides: TGTGCCAGCAGCGTGGAGCGGGGCTCCTACAATGAGCAGTTCTTC.

J is TRBJ1-2 and V is TRBV5-4; 8 bases map to TRBD1. Germline V gives CDR1 SGHNT, CDR2 YYREEE (reference sequence). After removal of 0 bases from V and 4 bases from J, the junction contained 11 bases not matched to a gene. CDR3 length equals 17 residues. CDR3 residues: CASSLVGQGARGYGYTF. In DNA, the CDR3 is TGTGCCAGCAGCTTGGTTGGGCAGGGGGCAAGAGGCTATGGCTACACCTTC. Looking up the rest from reference TRBV5-4 and TRBJ1-2 gives the full variable domain: ETGVTQSPTHLIKTRGQQVTLRCSSQSGHNTVSWYQQALGQGPQFIFQYYREEENGRGNFPPRFSGLQFPNYSSELNVNALELDDSALYLCASSLVGQGARGYGYTFGSGTRLTVV.

This clone was picked up a small number of times. The chain is built from TRBV19 and TRBJ1-1, with D perhaps matching TRBD1 (5 bases). The V end lost 8 bases, the J end lost 0 bases, and 16 bases lay between the germline ends. This CDR3 comprises 15 residues. CDR1 and CDR2 from the germline V gene are LNHDA and SQIVND (reference sequence). CDR3 amino acids: CASFPQGTVNTEAFF. CDR3 nucleotides: TGTGCCAGTTTCCCCCAAGGGACTGTGAACACTGAAGCTTTCTTT.

The chain is built from TRBV7-2 and TRBJ2-3, with 12 bases lining up with TRBD2. The CDR3 spans 15 residues. V was clipped by 5 bases and J by 6 bases; unmatched bases: 6. Germline V gives CDR1 SGHTA, CDR2 FQGNSA. CDR3 region: CASSELAGGRDTQYF. DNA of the CDR3: TGTGCCAGCAGCGAACTAGCGGGGGGACGTGATACGCAGTATTTT.

V and J are TRBV5-6 and TRBJ2-7; D is perhaps TRBD2 (5 bases). Between the trimmed V and J ends, which lost 2 bases and 6 bases, there was a span of 6 bases. Germline-derived CDR1 and CDR2 are SGHDT and YYEEEE. This CDR3 spans 11 amino acids. The CDR3 loop reads CASSFRGEQYF. In DNA, the CDR3 is TGTGCCAGCAGCTTTCGGGGCGAGCAGTACTTC. The variable domain in full, with the rest retrieved from reference TRBV5-6 and TRBJ2-7, is DAGVTQSPTHLIKTRGQQVTLRCSPKSGHDTVSWYQQALGQGPQFIFQYYEEEERQRGNFPDRFSGHQFPNYSSELNVNALLLGDSALYLCASSFRGEQYFGPGTRLTVT.

V is TRBV6-2 or TRBV6-3 and J is TRBJ2-2; possibly TRBD1 for D (5 bases). With 1 base removed from V and 7 bases from J, the gap between germline ends came to 10 bases. Germline V gene sequence: CDR1 MNHEY, CDR2 SVGEGT. The CDR3 runs 14 residues. CDR3 sequence: CASSYYGQYGELFF. The CDR3 DNA sequence: TGTGCCAGCAGTTACTATGGACAATACGGGGAGCTGTTTTTT.

The CDR3 is CASSRRPGQGAGNEQYF. DNA for the CDR3: TGTGCCAGTAGCCGCCGTCCGGGACAGGGGGCTGGAAACGAGCAGTACTTC. The chain employs TRBV19 and TRBJ2-7, with TRBD1 matching over 12 bases. V shed 6 bases and J 5 bases; nucleotides not matched to a gene: 14. The germline V gene has CDR1 LNHDA and CDR2 SQIVND (reference sequence). This CDR3 is 17 amino acids long.

The chain joins TRBV19 to TRBJ1-5; 7 bases agree with TRBD1. Per germline, CDR1 LNHDA and CDR2 SQIVND (reference sequence). V was pared by 5 bases and J by 6 bases, with 7 bases of the junction left unmatched. This CDR3 spans 14 amino acids. The CDR3 region has the DNA TGTGCCAGTAGTCCTGGACAGGTGGGTCAGCCCCAGCATTTT. Protein product: CASSPGQVGQPQHF. Variable domain in full (rest from reference TRBV19 and TRBJ1-5): DGGITQSPKYLFRKEGQNVTLSCEQNLNHDAMYWYRQDPGQGLRLIYYSQIVNDFQKGDIAEGYSVSREKKESFPLTVTSAQKNPTAFYLCASSPGQVGQPQHFGDGTRLSIL.

The chain is built from TRBV18 and TRBJ2-7, with 8 bases fitting TRBD2. Germline CDR1 reads KGHSH; CDR2 reads LQKENI. J gave up 3 bases and V 5 bases, and 6 bases lay outside the gene matches. The CDR3 covers 14 residues. For the CDR3, the DNA is TGTGCCAGCTCAGTCGGGGGGGGTTTCTACGAGCAGTACTTC. This sequence encodes CASSVGGGFYEQYF.

The V and J genes are TRBV25-1 and TRBJ1-1; 9 bases agree with TRBD1. Unmatched junction bases numbered 7, after V lost 6 bases and J lost 5 bases. This CDR3 region has 14 residues. The germline gives CDR1 MGHDK, CDR2 SYGVNS. Here the CDR3 reads CASRDRGSITEAFF. The CDR3 DNA sequence: TGTGCCAGCAGAGACAGGGGGTCTATTACTGAAGCTTTCTTT.

This chain uses TRBV10-3 with TRBJ2-1; TRBD2 aligns across 13 bases. The germline CDR1 and CDR2 sequences are ENHRY and SYGVKD. Losses at the gene ends were 9 bases for V and 7 bases for J; bases not matched to a gene: 9. The CDR3 sequence is 15 residues long. The CDR3 is CAIRTGTSGKNEQFF. DNA for the CDR3: TGTGCCATAAGAACCGGGACTAGCGGGAAAAATGAGCAGTTCTTC.